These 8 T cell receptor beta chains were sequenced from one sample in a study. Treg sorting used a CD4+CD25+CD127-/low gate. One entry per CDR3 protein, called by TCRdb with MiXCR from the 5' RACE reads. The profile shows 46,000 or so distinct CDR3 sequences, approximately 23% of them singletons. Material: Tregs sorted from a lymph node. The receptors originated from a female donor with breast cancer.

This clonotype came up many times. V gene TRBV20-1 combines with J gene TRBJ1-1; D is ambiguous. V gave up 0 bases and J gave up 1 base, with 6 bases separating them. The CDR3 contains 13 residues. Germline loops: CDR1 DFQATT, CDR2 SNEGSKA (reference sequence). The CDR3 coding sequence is TGCAGTGCTAGAGATCTTCCGAACACTGAAGCTTTCTTT. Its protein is CSARDLPNTEAFF.

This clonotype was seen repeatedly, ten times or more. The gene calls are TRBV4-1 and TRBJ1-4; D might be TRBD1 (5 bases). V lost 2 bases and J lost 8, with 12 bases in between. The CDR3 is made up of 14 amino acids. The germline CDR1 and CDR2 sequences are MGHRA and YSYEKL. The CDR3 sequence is CASSQLQGGEKLFF. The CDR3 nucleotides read TGCGCCAGCAGCCAACTGCAGGGCGGAGAAAAACTGTTTTTT.

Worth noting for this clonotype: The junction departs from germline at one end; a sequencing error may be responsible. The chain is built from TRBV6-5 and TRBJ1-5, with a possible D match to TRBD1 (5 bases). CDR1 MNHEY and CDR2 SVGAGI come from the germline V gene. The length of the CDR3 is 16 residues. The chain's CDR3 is CASGYSWGLGNQPQHF. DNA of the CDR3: TGTGCCAGCGGTTACTCTTGGGGCTTGGGCAATCAGCCCCAGCATTTT.

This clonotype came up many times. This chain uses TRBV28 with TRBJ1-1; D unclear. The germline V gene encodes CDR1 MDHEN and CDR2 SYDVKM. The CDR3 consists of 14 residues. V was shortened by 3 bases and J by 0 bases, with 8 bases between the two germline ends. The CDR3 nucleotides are TGTGCCAGCAGTTTTACGGTTATGAACACTGAAGCTTTCTTT. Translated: CASSFTVMNTEAFF.

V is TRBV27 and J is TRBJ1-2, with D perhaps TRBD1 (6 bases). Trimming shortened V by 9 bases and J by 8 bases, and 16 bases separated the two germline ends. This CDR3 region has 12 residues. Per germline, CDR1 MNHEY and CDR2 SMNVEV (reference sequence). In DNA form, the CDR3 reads TGTGCCAGTATAGGGGGAACGGGAGGCTACACCTTC. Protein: CASIGGTGGYTF.

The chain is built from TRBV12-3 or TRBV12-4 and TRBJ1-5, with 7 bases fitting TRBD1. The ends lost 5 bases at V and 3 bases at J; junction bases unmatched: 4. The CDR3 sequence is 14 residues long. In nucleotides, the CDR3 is TGTGCCAGCAGTGAGACAGGGCCCAATCAGCCCCAGCATTTT. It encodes CASSETGPNQPQHF.

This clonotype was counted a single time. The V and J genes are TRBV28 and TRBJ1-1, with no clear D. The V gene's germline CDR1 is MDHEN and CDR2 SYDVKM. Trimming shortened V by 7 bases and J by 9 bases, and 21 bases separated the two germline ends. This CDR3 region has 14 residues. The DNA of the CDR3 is TGTGCCAGCACCTGGACCCTCGAGAGGACTAAAGCTTTCTTT. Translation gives CASTWTLERTKAFF. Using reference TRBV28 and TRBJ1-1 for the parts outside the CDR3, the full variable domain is DVKVTQSSRYLVKRTGEKVFLECVQDMDHENMFWYRQDPGLGLRLIYFSYDVKMKEKGDIPEGYSVSREKKERFSLILESASTNQTSMYLCASTWTLERTKAFFGQGTRLTVV.

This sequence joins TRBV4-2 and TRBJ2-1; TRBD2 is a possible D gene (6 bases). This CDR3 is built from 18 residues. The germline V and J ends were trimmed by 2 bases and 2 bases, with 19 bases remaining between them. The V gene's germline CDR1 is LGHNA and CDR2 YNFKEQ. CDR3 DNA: TGTGCCAGCAGCCAATTCTCGATGGGCGGGGTGGCCTACAATGAGCAGTTCTTC. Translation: CASSQFSMGGVAYNEQFF.